The 26 T cell receptor beta chains reported below all come from one sample, sequenced in a study of shared clonotypes between healthy human individuals. Generated by immunoSEQ multiplex PCR, the TCRdb table keeps only in-frame clones and is missing some. Of 1,400,000 or so clones in the sample, approximately 98.5% were seen once. Material: naive CD4+ T cells sorted from blood. Subset specified: CD45RA+ positively selected. The receptors stem from a man aged 25 to 40 in good health.

J is TRBJ2-1 and V is TRBV28; 11 bases are shared with TRBD2. CDR3 length: 11 residues. Per germline, CDR1 MDHEN and CDR2 SYDVKM. J gave up 15 bases and V 3 bases, and 1 base lay outside the gene matches. The CDR3 DNA reads TGTGCCAGCAGTTTGACTAGCGGGATGTTCTTC. It yields the protein CASSLTSGMFF.

The chain carries TRBV6-4 and TRBJ2-2; 8 bases fit TRBD1. Germline CDR1 MRHNA, CDR2 SNTAGT. With V trimmed by 5 bases and J by 1 base, 6 bases remained unmatched. This CDR3 comprises 16 residues. The CDR3 reads CASSRTGTGNTGELFF. CDR3 nucleotide sequence: TGTGCCAGCAGTCGGACTGGGACAGGGAACACCGGGGAGCTGTTTTTT.

V gene TRBV5-1 combines with J gene TRBJ2-5, with TRBD2 matching over 12 bases. The J segment lost 14 bases and the V segment lost 0 bases, leaving 5 bases of the junction unmatched. The CDR3 extends over 13 amino acids. Germline assignment: CDR1 SGHRS and CDR2 YFSETQ. The CDR3 DNA sequence: TGCGCCAGCAGCTTGGGGACTAGCGGGACTGACTACTTC. Amino acids: CASSLGTSGTDYF.

J is TRBJ2-7 and V is TRBV6-5; D possibly corresponds to TRBD2 (6 bases). This CDR3 comprises 14 residues. The V and J ends lost 5 bases and 0 bases respectively, with 11 bases between them. The germline V gene has CDR1 MNHEY and CDR2 SVGAGI. The CDR3 reads CASSLSGNSYEQYF. As DNA, the CDR3 is TGTGCCAGCAGTCTTAGCGGAAACTCCTACGAGCAGTACTTC.

V usage is TRBV5-6 and J usage is TRBJ2-2; 13 bases align to TRBD2. Germline V gene lookup returns CDR1 SGHDT and CDR2 YYEEEE. The CDR3 has 17 residues. After removal of 4 bases from V and 5 bases from J, the junction contained 8 bases not matched to a gene. In DNA form, the CDR3 reads TGTGCCAGCAGCACTAGGACTAGCGGGAGTAGGACCGGGGAGCTGTTTTTT. It encodes CASSTRTSGSRTGELFF. Based on the CDR3 plus reference TRBV5-6 and TRBJ2-2, the full variable domain is DAGVTQSPTHLIKTRGQQVTLRCSPKSGHDTVSWYQQALGQGPQFIFQYYEEEERQRGNFPDRFSGHQFPNYSSELNVNALLLGDSALYLCASSTRTSGSRTGELFFGEGSRLTVL.

V and J are TRBV13 and TRBJ2-3, with 9 bases matching TRBD1. With V trimmed by 4 bases and J by 2 bases, 10 bases remained unmatched. CDR1 is PRHDT, CDR2 FYEKMQ, per germline (reference sequence). The CDR3 has 17 amino acids. The CDR3 reads CASSYRGTGPPTDTQYF. The CDR3 DNA reads as TGTGCCAGCAGCTACCGGGGGACAGGGCCCCCCACAGATACGCAGTATTTT.

The V gene is TRBV6-5, the J gene TRBJ2-7, with D perhaps being TRBD1 or TRBD2 (6 bases each). Germline values: CDR1 MNHEY, CDR2 SVGAGI. The CDR3 covers 13 residues. Deletions cut 2 bases from V and 6 bases from J, with 11 bases between. CDR3 nucleotide sequence: TGTGCCAGCAGTTACCGGCCGGGGGCCGAGCAGTACTTC. Translation: CASSYRPGAEQYF.

The chain combines TRBV28 with TRBJ1-5; TRBD1 aligns across 9 bases. CDR1 is MDHEN, CDR2 SYDVKM, per germline. The ends lost 5 bases at V and 0 bases at J; junction bases unmatched: 8. This CDR3 has 17 residues. The CDR3 DNA sequence: TGTGCCAGCAGTCCGGGACAGGGAATCTCTAGCAATCAGCCCCAGCATTTT. Translating it yields CASSPGQGISSNQPQHF.

The chain combines TRBV5-6 with TRBJ2-7, with D maybe TRBD2 (6 bases). Germline V gives CDR1 SGHDT, CDR2 YYEEEE. V was cut by 7 bases and J by 3 bases, with 17 bases left in between. The CDR3 contains 14 residues. CDR3 nucleotide sequence: TGTGCCAGCGGCCAACGGGGACTGGTCTACGAGCAGTACTTC. Its protein is CASGQRGLVYEQYF.

The chain is built from TRBV18 and TRBJ2-7, with 12 bases that match TRBD2. Germline V gives CDR1 KGHSH, CDR2 LQKENI. The V gene end was trimmed by 3 bases and the J gene end by 3 bases; junction bases not matched to a gene: 15. The CDR3 loop spans 19 amino acids. The CDR3 DNA is TGTGCCAGCTCACCTTTAAGGTGGCTAGCGGGAGGGCCTCACTACGAGCAGTACTTC. This codes for CASSPLRWLAGGPHYEQYF. The variable domain in full, completed from reference TRBV18 and TRBJ2-7, reads NAGVMQNPRHLVRRRGQEARLRCSPMKGHSHVYWYRQLPEEGLKFMVYLQKENIIDESGMPKERFSAEFPKEGPSILRIQQVVRGDSAAYFCASSPLRWLAGGPHYEQYFGPGTRLTVT.

The chain recombines TRBV18 with TRBJ1-3; D gene unclear. Germline CDR1 KGHSH, CDR2 LQKENI. The CDR3 sequence is 15 residues long. The V and J ends lost 3 bases and 2 bases respectively, with 11 bases between them. This CDR3 reads CASSPPSLAGNTIYF. The CDR3, as DNA: TGTGCCAGCTCACCCCCTTCCCTTGCTGGAAACACCATATATTTT.

This chain links TRBV19 with TRBJ1-1; D call uncertain. Per germline, CDR1 LNHDA and CDR2 SQIVND (reference sequence). Trimming took 1 base from V and 10 from J, leaving 13 bases between them. The CDR3 runs to 13 residues. In DNA, the CDR3 is TGTGCCAGTAGTATAGGCAGGTCGTTAGGAGCTTTCTTT. This sequence encodes CASSIGRSLGAFF.

This chain connects TRBV5-1 to TRBJ2-7; 11 nucleotides match TRBD2. Germline V gene lookup returns CDR1 SGHRS and CDR2 YFSETQ. After removal of 3 bases from V and 6 bases from J, the junction contained 26 bases not matched to a gene. The CDR3 length is 21 residues. The CDR3 DNA reads as TGCGCCAGCAGCTCCCGGGACAGCAAAAGACTAGCGGGAAAGGGCCGATTCGAGCAGTACTTC. It codes for CASSSRDSKRLAGKGRFEQYF.

J is TRBJ2-7 and V is TRBV6-1; D possibly corresponds to TRBD1 (6 bases). Germline V gene sequence: CDR1 MNHNS, CDR2 SASEGT. V dropped 6 bases and J dropped 2 bases, with 17 bases sitting between them. The CDR3 has 15 amino acids. CDR3 residues: CASSDPQGPTYEQYF. For the CDR3, the DNA is TGTGCCAGCAGCGACCCTCAGGGGCCCACCTACGAGCAGTACTTC.

The genes are TRBV5-6 and TRBJ1-5; D gene uncertain. Trimming stripped 1 base from V and 8 bases from J, with 10 bases between. CDR1 and CDR2 (germline): SGHDT, YYEEEE. The CDR3 sequence is 13 residues long. CDR3 amino acids: CASSLNGVKPQHF. The CDR3, as DNA: TGTGCCAGCAGCTTGAATGGGGTCAAGCCCCAGCATTTT.

The rearrangement uses TRBV19 and TRBJ1-2, with D hard to call. The CDR3 loop spans 15 amino acids. Germline V gene data show CDR1 as LNHDA and CDR2 as SQIVND (reference sequence). V was trimmed by 7 bases and J by 0 bases, leaving 15 bases between them. The CDR3 is CASMKGTSPNYGYTF. The CDR3 region has the DNA TGTGCCAGTATGAAGGGTACATCTCCTAACTATGGCTACACCTTC.

The chain couples TRBV5-4 to TRBJ1-2; D is perhaps TRBD1 (5 bases). The CDR3 loop spans 13 amino acids. The V end lost 9 bases, the J end lost 2 bases, and 14 bases lay between the germline ends. Germline V gives CDR1 SGHNT, CDR2 YYREEE (reference sequence). CDR3 amino acids: CAISSRGNYGYTF. The CDR3 DNA reads as TGTGCCATCTCCTCCCGGGGGAACTATGGCTACACCTTC.

A word on this clone: Other DNA sequences in the same sample also yield this CDR3. This chain connects TRBV27 to TRBJ1-2; perhaps TRBD1 as D (6 bases). Germline CDR1 is MNHEY and CDR2 is SMNVEV (reference sequence). Trimming left V 3 bases short and J 4 bases short, with 9 bases between. The CDR3 extends over 13 amino acids. The CDR3 sequence is CASSFRGGYGYTF. The DNA of the CDR3 is TGTGCCAGCAGTTTTCGAGGGGGCTATGGCTACACCTTC.

This clone was recorded once. J is TRBJ1-5 and V is TRBV19; D is undetermined. Trimming cost V 4 bases and J 7 bases, with 5 bases left between them. CDR3 size: 11 residues. Germline V gene sequence: CDR1 LNHDA, CDR2 SQIVND (reference sequence). CDR3 sequence (DNA): TGTGCCAGTAGTAAAGGACAGCCCCAGCATTTT. It specifies CASSKGQPQHF.

Worth noting for this clone: Other DNA sequences of this sample code for an identical CDR3. The chain carries TRBV19 and TRBJ1-2; D remains unclear. Trimming left V 0 bases short and J 4 bases short, with 3 bases between. The CDR3 extends over 12 amino acids. Looked up from germline, CDR1 is LNHDA and CDR2 is SQIVND (reference sequence). CDR3 amino acids: CASSIEGYGYTF. The CDR3 nucleotides read TGTGCCAGTAGTATAGAGGGCTATGGCTACACCTTC. The full variable domain, completed using reference TRBV19 and TRBJ1-2, is DGGITQSPKYLFRKEGQNVTLSCEQNLNHDAMYWYRQDPGQGLRLIYYSQIVNDFQKGDIAEGYSVSREKKESFPLTVTSAQKNPTAFYLCASSIEGYGYTFGSGTRLTVV.

The CDR3 DNA reads TGTGCCAGCAGCCGAAGTACTAGCGGGCCAGTAGATACGCAGTATTTT. It specifies CASSRSTSGPVDTQYF. The genes are TRBV7-9 and TRBJ2-3, with TRBD2 matching over 9 bases. Germline V gene sequence: CDR1 SEHNR, CDR2 FQNEAQ (reference sequence). With V trimmed by 5 bases and J by 5 bases, 11 bases remained unmatched. The CDR3 extends over 16 amino acids.

The rearrangement joins TRBV25-1 to TRBJ2-7, with TRBD1 identical over 9 bases. This CDR3 has 18 residues. Trimming took 4 bases from V and 4 from J; bases not matched to a gene: 17. CDR1 is MGHDK, CDR2 SYGVNS, per germline. This chain's CDR3 is CASSGDRASLLRGYEQYF. The CDR3 coding sequence is TGTGCCAGCAGTGGGGACAGGGCCTCTCTACTCCGAGGGTACGAGCAGTACTTC.

This chain links TRBV25-1 with TRBJ2-2; 9 bases are shared with TRBD2. This CDR3 is 14 amino acids long. With 4 bases clipped from V and 9 bases from J, the junction kept 6 bases outside the gene matches. Germline V lookup: CDR1 MGHDK, CDR2 SYGVNS. The CDR3, as DNA: TGTGCCAGCAGTGTTAGCGGGAGCGTCCGGGAGCTGTTTTTT. Amino acid sequence: CASSVSGSVRELFF.

This chain links TRBV6-6 with TRBJ2-5; possibly TRBD2 for D (5 bases). The V end was cut by 5 bases, the J end by 4 bases, with 5 bases between. CDR3 length: 11 amino acids. Germline assignment: CDR1 MNHNY and CDR2 SVGAGI (reference sequence). The CDR3 region has the DNA TGTGCCAGCAGTGCGGGAGAGACCCAGTACTTC. This gives the protein CASSAGETQYF.

This sequence joins TRBV15 and TRBJ2-7, with TRBD2 as a possible D gene (5 bases). The CDR3 is 14 residues long. Germline-derived CDR1 and CDR2 are LNHNV and YYDKDF (reference sequence). Trimming took off 1 base at V and 3 bases at J, with 10 bases between the two ends. The CDR3 sequence: CATSRARRGYEQYF. Written as DNA, the CDR3 is TGTGCCACCAGCAGAGCTCGTCGGGGCTACGAGCAGTACTTC. The variable domain in full, with the rest retrieved from reference TRBV15 and TRBJ2-7, is DAMVIQNPRYQVTQFGKPVTLSCSQTLNHNVMYWYQQKSSQAPKLLFHYYDKDFNNEADTPDNFQSRRPNTSFCFLDIRSPGLGDTAMYLCATSRARRGYEQYFGPGTRLTVT.

V usage is TRBV30 and J usage is TRBJ2-2; D is uncertain. CDR1 is GTSNPN, CDR2 SVGIG, per germline (reference sequence). The CDR3 consists of 15 residues. The ends were cut back, 1 base at V and 6 bases at J, with 15 bases in the middle. CDR3 protein: CAWSGPSRLAGELFF. CDR3 bases: TGTGCCTGGAGTGGACCCTCTCGACTGGCCGGGGAGCTGTTTTTT.